A selection of T cell receptor beta chains follows, all from one sample in a study of beta chain features in type 1 diabetes. The protocol was immunoSEQ multiplex PCR, while the TCRdb copy is restricted to in-frame clones and leaves out a portion. The sample carries hundreds of thousands of clones, approximately 30% recorded once. Sequencing input: naive CD4+ T cells from blood. Source of these receptors: a man aged 18 to 35 in good health. Both conserved end residues are part of each CDR3. Each record gives: CDR3 protein, CDR3 DNA, D gene, CDR3 length, V gene, clone size, J gene. The D gene is left open where the match is weak. Only part of the rows carry a size: once, few, many, or a class if the clone is expanded.

CSVGRETQYF,TGCAGCGTTGGTCGGGAGACCCAGTACTTC,-,10,TRBV29-1,few,TRBJ2-5
CASSQDWVPQFF,TGCGCCAGCAGCCAAGATTGGGTTCCCCAGTTCTTC,-,12,TRBV4-1,-,TRBJ2-1
CASSLRGQGLGGYTF,TGTGCCAGCAGCTTAAGGGGACAGGGATTGGGTGGCTACACCTTC,TRBD1,15,TRBV7-6,-,TRBJ1-2
CASSLPATYEQYF,TGTGCCAGCAGCCTGCCCGCCACCTACGAGCAGTACTTC,-,13,TRBV7-9,-,TRBJ2-7
CASSQGLVGLGETQYF,TGCGCCAGCAGCCAGGGACTAGTGGGGCTAGGAGAGACCCAGTACTTC,TRBD2,16,TRBV4-1,-,TRBJ2-5
CSVVTGLAGYYNEQFF,TGCAGCGTTGTAACGGGACTAGCGGGATACTACAATGAGCAGTTCTTC,TRBD2,16,TRBV29-1,few,TRBJ2-1
CASSTDRNQPQHF,TGTGCCAGCTCAACGGACCGTAATCAGCCCCAGCATTTT,-,13,TRBV18,few,TRBJ1-5
CASSQARPDTQYF,TGCGCCAGCAGCCAAGCCCGCCCAGATACGCAGTATTTT,-,13,TRBV4-3,-,TRBJ2-3
CATSRGVISYEQYF,TGTGCCACCAGCAGAGGGGTTATCTCCTACGAGCAGTACTTC,-,14,TRBV15,few,TRBJ2-7
CASSQPGATEDGEQYF,TGCGCCAGCAGTCAGCCGGGCGCCACGGAAGACGGCGAGCAGTACTTC,-,16,TRBV23-1,few,TRBJ2-7
CASSQEEAMANEQFF,TGCGCCAGCAGCCAAGAAGAGGCAATGGCGAATGAGCAGTTCTTC,-,15,TRBV4-3,-,TRBJ2-1
CASSERTGGVPNYGYTF,TGTGCCAGCAGCGAACGGACAGGGGGCGTCCCTAACTATGGCTACACCTTC,TRBD1,17,TRBV9,-,TRBJ1-2
CASSLPENTGELFF,TGTGCCAGCAGCTTGCCAGAAAACACCGGGGAGCTGTTTTTT,-,14,TRBV5-4,few,TRBJ2-2
CASRITRRETQYF,TGTGCCAGCAGGATAACTAGGCGGGAGACCCAGTACTTC,-,13,TRBV28,-,TRBJ2-5
CAADQSGANVLTF,TGTGCTGCAGACCAGTCTGGGGCCAACGTCCTGACTTTC,-,13,TRBV28,-,TRBJ2-6
CASSPMGGLEGYTF,TGCGCCAGCAGTCCCATGGGGGGATTGGAGGGCTACACCTTC,-,14,TRBV4-3,-,TRBJ1-2
CASSLSTEQFF,TGCGCCAGCAGCTTGTCCACTGAGCAGTTCTTC,-,11,TRBV5-1,few,TRBJ2-1
CASSLDSRQLYEQYF,TGTGCCAGCAGCTTAGACTCCAGACAGCTCTACGAGCAGTACTTC,-,15,TRBV11-2,-,TRBJ2-7
CASSLGSYEQYF,TGTGCCAGCAGTTTGGGGTCCTACGAGCAGTACTTC,-,12,TRBV28,few,TRBJ2-7
CASSPRGRNEQFF,TGTGCCAGCTCACCCAGAGGGAGAAATGAGCAGTTCTTC,-,13,TRBV18,-,TRBJ2-1
CASSLVGFGLMNYEQYF,TGTGCCAGCAGCTTAGTGGGGTTCGGACTCATGAACTACGAGCAGTACTTC,-,17,TRBV7-9,-,TRBJ2-7
CAWSEGLAGTNEQFF,TGTGCCTGGAGTGAAGGACTAGCGGGTACCAATGAGCAGTTCTTC,TRBD2,15,TRBV30,-,TRBJ2-1
CASSYEGRSGRNGYTF,TGTGCCAGCAGTTACGAGGGCAGGTCGGGGCGGAATGGCTACACCTTC,-,16,TRBV6-6,-,TRBJ1-2
CASSQDGGAGVYEQYF,TGTGCCAGCAGCCAAGATGGCGGAGCGGGGGTCTACGAGCAGTACTTC,TRBD2,16,TRBV14,-,TRBJ2-7
CASSSGLGTDTQYF,TGCGCCAGCAGCTCCGGACTGGGCACAGATACGCAGTATTTT,-,14,TRBV5-1,-,TRBJ2-3
CASSLDPGTDTQYF,TGTGCCAGCAGCTTAGACCCTGGCACAGATACGCAGTATTTT,-,14,TRBV7-2,few,TRBJ2-3
CASSWEAGASYEQYF,TGTGCCAGCAGCTGGGAGGCAGGGGCCTCCTACGAGCAGTACTTC,-,15,TRBV7-2,-,TRBJ2-7
CAWSVAQGFGYTF,TGTGCCTGGAGTGTAGCCCAGGGGTTTGGCTACACCTTC,-,13,TRBV30,-,TRBJ1-2